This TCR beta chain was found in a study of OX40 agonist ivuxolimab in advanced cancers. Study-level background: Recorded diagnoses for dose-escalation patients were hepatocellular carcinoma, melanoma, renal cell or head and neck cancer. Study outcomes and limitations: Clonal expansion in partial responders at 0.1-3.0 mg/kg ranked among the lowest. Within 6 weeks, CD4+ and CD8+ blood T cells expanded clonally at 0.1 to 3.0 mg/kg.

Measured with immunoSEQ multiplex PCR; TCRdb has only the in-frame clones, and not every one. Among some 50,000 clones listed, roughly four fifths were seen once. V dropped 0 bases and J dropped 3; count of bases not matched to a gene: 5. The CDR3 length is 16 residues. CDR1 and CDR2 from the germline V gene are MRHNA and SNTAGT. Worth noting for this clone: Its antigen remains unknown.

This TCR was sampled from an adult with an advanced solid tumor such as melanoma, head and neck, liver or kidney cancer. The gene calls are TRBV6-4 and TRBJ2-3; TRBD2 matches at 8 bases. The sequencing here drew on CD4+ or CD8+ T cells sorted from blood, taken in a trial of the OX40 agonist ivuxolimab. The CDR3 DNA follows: TGTGCCAGCAGTGACTCCGCGCTAGCGGGTACAGATACGCAGTATTTT. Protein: CASSDSALAGTDTQYF.